This T cell receptor beta chain was found in a study of cytomegalovirus exposure and HLA in healthy donors. Overall study findings and caveats: Earlier analysis looked at TCR beta V segments, and most were productive about 87% or about 30% of the time. The study designated 150 or so TCR beta chains cytomegalovirus-associated. When analyzed later, a missense DCLRE1C variant was found to be linked to TCR beta V- and J-gene trimming. TCR sequences were mostly rare, though some public TCRs occurred in many donors.

A word on this clone: The antigen is not known.

The ends lost 0 bases at V and 2 bases at J; junction bases unmatched: 5. Germline V lookup: CDR1 GTSNPN, CDR2 SVGIG (reference sequence). This CDR3 has 15 residues. Amplification used 60 Vbeta primers and 13 Jbeta primers. Method: immunoSEQ multiplex PCR; TCRdb's copy keeps in-frame clones and lacks some. Here the sample spans approximately 190,000 clones, around 83% being singletons. This clonotype originated in a man aged 35 to 55 in good health and CMV-seropositive. The chain has TRBV30 and TRBJ2-7; 9 bases line up with TRBD1. The specimen sequenced was PBMCs. CDR3 coding DNA: TGTGCCTGGAGTGTAGCCGGGACAGGGACCTACGAGCAGTACTTC. Encoded protein: CAWSVAGTGTYEQYF.